This is a list of T cell receptor beta chains from one sample in a study of CD4 T cells in relation to SARS-CoV-2 and coronaviruses. Data came from immunoSEQ multiplex PCR; TCRdb stores just in-frame clones and leaves some out. The sample carries more than 30,000 clones, around 85% recorded once. The specimen was memory CD4+ T cells from PBMCs. These receptors were obtained from an adult with COVID-19. The CDR3 runs from the conserved cysteine through the conserved F or W. The D gene is left open where the match is weak. Clone size is shown for a subset of rows, as once, few, many or a class of expanded clone.

V	J	size	D	DNA	CDR3
TRBV18	TRBJ1-6	.	.	TGTGCCAGCTCACCACAAGCAGGGGCAAATAATTCACCCCTCCACTTT	CASSPQAGANNSPLHF
TRBV7-2	TRBJ1-5	once	.	TGTGCCAGCAGCGCCTGGGGGTCCAATCAGCCCCAGCATTTT	CASSAWGSNQPQHF
TRBV29-1	TRBJ2-2	.	TRBD1	TGCAGCGTGGACAGGGAAACCGGGGAGCTGTTTTTT	CSVDRETGELFF
TRBV2	TRBJ1-4	.	.	TGTGCCTCAGCTGGAGGAATCGGATATGAAAAACTGTTTTTT	CASAGGIGYEKLFF
TRBV5-1	TRBJ1-2	.	.	TGCGCCAGCAGCCGGACAGAGAACCATGGCTACACCTTC	CASSRTENHGYTF
TRBV6-1	TRBJ1-5	.	.	TGTGCCAGCAGTGAAGCGGACCTTCCGCCCAATCAGCCCCAGCATTTT	CASSEADLPPNQPQHF
TRBV4-1	TRBJ2-1	.	TRBD2	TGCGCCAGCAGCCAACCCTCGACCCTAGCGGGAGTGGGTAATGAGCAGTTCTTC	CASSQPSTLAGVGNEQFF
TRBV3-1/TRBV3-2	TRBJ1-2	.	TRBD1	TGTGCCAGCAGTACCGGGACAGGATCCGGGGCATACTATGGCTACACCTTC	CASSTGTGSGAYYGYTF
TRBV28	TRBJ1-5	.	.	TGTGCCAGCACCTCCGGAGGGGCGCAGATTTATAGCAATCAGCCCCAGCATTTT	CASTSGGAQIYSNQPQHF
TRBV9	TRBJ2-7	.	TRBD2	TGTGCCAGCAGCGGAGGGACTAGCGGGCACTACGAGCAGTACTTC	CASSGGTSGHYEQYF
TRBV5-1	TRBJ1-2	.	TRBD1	TGCGCCAGCAGCTTGGCGGGACAGGTCTATGGCTACACCTTC	CASSLAGQVYGYTF
TRBV5-6	TRBJ1-3	.	TRBD1	TGTGCCAGCAGCCGGACAGGGCCTGGAAACACCATATATTTT	CASSRTGPGNTIYF
TRBV5-1	TRBJ1-6	.	TRBD1	TGCGCCAGCAGCCCCAGGGGGAGCTATAATTCACCCCTCCACTTT	CASSPRGSYNSPLHF
TRBV4-2	TRBJ2-7	.	.	TGTGCCAGCAGCCAACTGCCGGGACTTACATACGAGCAGTACTTC	CASSQLPGLTYEQYF
TRBV18	TRBJ1-4	.	TRBD1	TGTGCCAGCTCACCACGGACAGGGAACAATGAAAAACTGTTTTTT	CASSPRTGNNEKLFF
TRBV5-1	TRBJ2-1	.	.	TGCGCCAGCAGCTTGGAGGTCAATGAGCAGTTCTTC	CASSLEVNEQFF